One and the same sample provided the 14 T cell receptor beta chains below, sequenced in a study of response to subunit inactivated influenza vaccine. TCRdb used MiXCR to reprocess the RT-PCR reads, holding one entry per CDR3 protein. The data show about 800,000 distinct CDR3 sequences, 21% seen once. This specimen was PBMCs from blood, taken 4 to 6 days after vaccination. The receptors shown here come from a middle-aged man who received an inactivated influenza vaccine.

In its sample, this clonotype was seen a few times. This chain uses TRBV11-2 with TRBJ1-1, with D unresolved. The CDR3 is 18 amino acids. V was cut by 0 bases and J by 1 base, with 18 bases left in between. In germline, CDR1 is SGHAT, CDR2 FQNNGV. CDR3 sequence reads: CASSLDVYSRMWNTEAFF. In DNA, the CDR3 is TGTGCCAGCAGCTTAGACGTCTACTCCAGGATGTGGAACACTGAAGCTTTCTTT.

The rearrangement uses TRBV5-1 and TRBJ2-7; possible D gene TRBD2, 5 bases. CDR1 and CDR2 from the germline V gene are SGHRS and YFSETQ. This CDR3 spans 15 amino acids. Trimming pared 4 bases from V and 3 bases from J, leaving 17 bases between. CDR3 region: CASSPWTDYNYEQYF. DNA of the CDR3: TGCGCCAGCAGCCCGTGGACTGACTACAACTACGAGCAGTACTTC.

This clonotype was detected only a few times. This rearrangement joins TRBV7-2 to TRBJ2-7, with 9 positions matching TRBD2. V shed 1 base, J shed 3 bases, and the junction held 4 bases outside the gene matches. Germline values: CDR1 SGHTA, CDR2 FQGNSA. The CDR3 runs 15 residues. The CDR3 sequence: CASSLGGRGLYEQYF. The CDR3 DNA reads as TGTGCCAGCAGCTTAGGCGGGAGGGGTCTCTACGAGCAGTACTTC.

This clonotype turned up a few times. V is TRBV5-6 and J is TRBJ2-7; D is unclear. This CDR3 has 14 residues. V was clipped by 0 bases and J by 6 bases, with 13 bases between them. Germline V gives CDR1 SGHDT, CDR2 YYEEEE. The chain's CDR3 is CASSLGAIGTEQYF. In DNA form, the CDR3 reads TGTGCCAGCAGCTTGGGGGCCATCGGCACCGAGCAGTACTTC.

This clonotype was seen a handful of times. The rearrangement uses TRBV7-2 and TRBJ2-2; either TRBD1 or TRBD2 may supply D (5 bases each). This CDR3 is built from 13 residues. The V gene lost 6 bases and the J gene lost 5 bases, with 10 bases spanning the gap. The germline CDR1 and CDR2 sequences are SGHTA and FQGNSA. CDR3 sequence: CASSRDHTGELFF. The CDR3 DNA reads as TGTGCCAGCAGTCGGGACCATACCGGGGAGCTGTTTTTT.

This clonotype was detected only a few times. The chain carries TRBV12-3 or TRBV12-4 and TRBJ2-1, with 8 bases lining up with TRBD1. V gave up 3 bases and J gave up 9 bases; unmatched junction bases: 4. This CDR3 spans 13 amino acids. CDR3 sequence reads: CASSFQGAGEQFF. CDR3 nucleotide sequence: TGTGCCAGCAGTTTTCAGGGGGCCGGTGAGCAGTTCTTC.

The chain links TRBV20-1 to TRBJ2-5, with D possibly TRBD2 on 6 matching bases. Germline V CDR1 and CDR2: DFQATT, SNEGSKA (reference sequence). The V gene lost 6 bases and the J gene lost 0 bases, with 14 bases spanning the gap. The CDR3 extends over 14 amino acids. This chain's CDR3 is CSASAPGDQETQYF. In DNA form, the CDR3 reads TGCAGTGCAAGCGCCCCGGGAGACCAAGAGACCCAGTACTTC.

The V gene is TRBV3-1, the J gene TRBJ2-1, with D tentatively TRBD1 or TRBD2 (6 bases each). This CDR3 has 15 residues. V was shortened by 2 bases and J by 6 bases, with 14 bases between the two germline ends. CDR1 LGHDT and CDR2 YNNKEL come from the germline V gene (reference sequence). The CDR3 region is CASSQSRGRFNEQFF. As DNA, the CDR3 is TGTGCCAGCAGCCAATCACGGGGGCGTTTCAATGAGCAGTTCTTC.

The V call is TRBV29-1, the J call TRBJ2-1, with no clear D. Germline CDR1 SQVTM, CDR2 ANQGSEA. The CDR3 consists of 13 residues. The CDR3 DNA is TGCAGTGTCGGGCAGGTGGTGGGCGGTGAGCAGTTCTTC. Translation: CSVGQVVGGEQFF.

The V gene is TRBV27, the J gene TRBJ2-7; 9 bases align to TRBD1. Germline V gene lookup returns CDR1 MNHEY and CDR2 SMNVEV (reference sequence). V shed 4 bases and J 6 bases; nucleotides not matched to a gene: 13. The CDR3 contains 16 residues. CDR3 sequence reads: CASSWGAGQGIGEQYF. CDR3 coding DNA: TGTGCCAGCAGTTGGGGGGCGGGACAGGGTATTGGCGAGCAGTACTTC.

The chain carries TRBV18 and TRBJ2-7, with 8 nucleotides matching TRBD2. The germline gives CDR1 KGHSH, CDR2 LQKENI. J gave up 7 bases and V 0 bases, and 8 bases lay outside the gene matches. This CDR3 region has 15 residues. Here the CDR3 DNA reads TGTGCCAGCTCACCACCCGGGACTAGAGCAAGGGAGCAGTACTTC. Translated: CASSPPGTRAREQYF.

This clonotype was recorded a few times. The rearrangement links TRBV12-3 or TRBV12-4 to TRBJ2-3, with unresolved D. The length of the CDR3 is 11 residues. Trimming pared 5 bases from V and 4 bases from J, leaving 4 bases between. The CDR3 loop is CASSTADTQYF. CDR3 coding DNA: TGTGCCAGCAGTACAGCAGATACGCAGTATTTT.

The chain combines TRBV29-1 with TRBJ2-5; the match to TRBD1 covers 7 bases. Germline CDR1 SQVTM, CDR2 ANQGSEA. The CDR3 contains 13 residues. The V segment lost 4 bases and the J segment 2 bases; nucleotides outside the gene matches: 4. CDR3 in amino acids: CSVGTGHQETQYF. CDR3 DNA sequence: TGCAGCGTTGGGACAGGACATCAAGAGACCCAGTACTTC.

This clonotype was counted only a few times. V is TRBV5-1 and J is TRBJ2-7; maybe TRBD1 (5 bases). Germline CDR1 is SGHRS and CDR2 is YFSETQ. The CDR3 length is 15 residues. Deletions cut 0 bases from V and 4 bases from J, with 14 bases between. As DNA, the CDR3 is TGCGCCAGCAGCTTGGCCAGTGGACACGGGTACGAGCAGTACTTC. Its protein is CASSLASGHGYEQYF.